Described below is a single T cell receptor (beta chain) sequence and its context. The record originates from a study of beta chain features in type 1 diabetes. Study details: Sorted cells examined across all samples numbered 107,917,701.

The CDR3 sequence is 14 residues long. V gave up 4 bases and J gave up 8 bases; unmatched junction bases: 8. Germline V gene lookup returns CDR1 SGHDT and CDR2 YYEEEE. Reverse transcribing all isolated RNA meant expressed TCRB transcripts were sequenced. Sequencing was performed with immunoSEQ multiplex PCR; in TCRdb, only in-frame clones are kept and a portion is missing. The sample records 120,000 to 150,000 clones, 40% to 55% being singletons. Material for sequencing was Tregs from blood. This sequence joins TRBV5-6 and TRBJ1-2, with TRBD1 identical over 10 bases. This receptor was identified in a man aged 18-30 years in good health. The CDR3 DNA is TGTGCCAGCAGCCGACAGGGGGCACGAGTAGGCTACACCTTC. It yields the protein CASSRQGARVGYTF.